Presented here are 25 T cell receptor beta chains from one specimen sequenced in a study of cytomegalovirus exposure and HLA in healthy donors. The PCR made use of 60 Vbeta and 13 Jbeta primers. Data came from immunoSEQ multiplex PCR; TCRdb stores just in-frame clones and leaves some out. The top ten clones hold approximately 1.3% of a sample with under 200,000 clones, roughly 79% of them seen once. Sequenced input: PBMCs. These receptors were obtained from a young man in good health and CMV-seronegative.

The chain joins TRBV30 to TRBJ1-6, with D unclear. This CDR3 is 14 amino acids long. V was cut by 5 bases and J by 11 bases, with 19 bases left in between. Germline V gene lookup returns CDR1 GTSNPN and CDR2 SVGIG (reference sequence). The CDR3 loop is CAWLPTGRKPPLHF. For the CDR3, the DNA is TGTGCCTGGCTACCAACCGGGAGGAAGCCACCCCTCCACTTT. The variable domain in full, with the rest retrieved from reference TRBV30 and TRBJ1-6, is SQTIHQWPATLVQPVGSPLSLECTVEGTSNPNLYWYRQAAGRGLQLLFYSVGIGQISSEVPQNLSASRPQDRQFILSSKKLLLSDSGFYLCAWLPTGRKPPLHFGNGTRLTVT.

The chain combines TRBV7-9 with TRBJ2-2; no clear D gene. Trimming stripped 5 bases from V and 7 bases from J, with 20 bases between. The CDR3 extends over 16 amino acids. CDR1 and CDR2 (germline): SEHNR, FQNEAQ (reference sequence). The CDR3 is CASSQLDQRLGGELFF. CDR3 nucleotides: TGTGCCAGCAGCCAACTTGACCAGAGGTTGGGCGGGGAGCTGTTTTTT.

The chain employs TRBV2 and TRBJ2-3, with D perhaps matching TRBD1 (5 bases). The length of the CDR3 is 12 residues. From germline, CDR1 is SNHLY and CDR2 FYNNEI. The V gene lost 5 bases and the J gene lost 3 bases, with 6 bases spanning the gap. The DNA of the CDR3 is TGTGCCAGCAGTTCAGGGACAGATACGCAGTATTTT. Residues: CASSSGTDTQYF.

The chain uses TRBV5-1 and TRBJ1-5, with D unclear. The CDR3 runs to 16 residues. Looked up from germline, CDR1 is SGHRS and CDR2 is YFSETQ. CDR3 loop: CATPLGYPHSNQPQHF. In nucleotides, the CDR3 is TGCGCGACTCCGCTCGGGTACCCTCATAGCAATCAGCCCCAGCATTTT.

The genes are TRBV7-6 and TRBJ2-5; 10 nucleotides match TRBD2. TRBJ2-7 matches the DNA end more closely, so the J call is doubtful. In germline, CDR1 is SGHVS, CDR2 FNYEAQ. This CDR3 has 15 amino acids. Here the CDR3 reads CASSLVSSGGYEQYF. The CDR3 bases are TGTGCCAGCAGCTTAGTTTCTAGCGGGGGTTACGAGCAGTACTTC.

In its sample, this clone was seen a few times. This sequence joins TRBV7-9 and TRBJ2-5, with 8 bases fitting TRBD2. Germline-derived CDR1 and CDR2 are SEHNR and FQNEAQ (reference sequence). Losses at the gene ends were 4 bases for V and 11 bases for J; bases not matched to a gene: 9. This CDR3 has 13 residues. The CDR3 sequence: CASSSRGGWEQYF. The CDR3 bases are TGTGCCAGCAGCTCCCGCGGGGGGTGGGAGCAGTACTTC.

The chain combines TRBV29-1 with TRBJ1-2; tentatively, D is TRBD1 (6 bases). The germline V and J ends were trimmed by 7 bases and 4 bases, with 22 bases remaining between them. The CDR3 is 15 residues long. Per germline, CDR1 SQVTM and CDR2 ANQGSEA. The CDR3 DNA is TGCAGCGCACCCGACAGGCGAACTGGACCCTATGGCTACACCTTC. This encodes CSAPDRRTGPYGYTF.

The gene calls are TRBV4-1 and TRBJ2-7, with a tentative D call TRBD1 (5 bases). The CDR3 sequence is 12 residues long. Trimming stripped 4 bases from V and 3 bases from J, with 7 bases between. Germline V gene sequence: CDR1 MGHRA, CDR2 YSYEKL. Here the CDR3 reads CASSPQGYEQYF. Written as DNA, the CDR3 is TGCGCCAGCAGCCCTCAGGGCTACGAGCAGTACTTC.

V and J are TRBV6-1 and TRBJ2-1; D remains unclear. There are 11 residues in the CDR3. V lost 2 bases to trimming and J lost 7 bases, with 3 bases between them. CDR1 and CDR2 from the germline V gene are MNHNS and SASEGT. CDR3: CASSERNEQFF. For the CDR3, the DNA is TGTGCCAGCAGTGAACGGAATGAGCAGTTCTTC.

This clone was detected only a few times. The gene calls are TRBV7-2 and TRBJ1-2; unclear D gene. The CDR3 is 13 amino acids. CDR1 is SGHTA, CDR2 FQGNSA, per germline. Deletions cut 5 bases from V and 4 bases from J, with 11 bases between. As DNA, the CDR3 is TGTGCCAGCAGCCCCAGGCCCCGCTATGGCTACACCTTC. Encoded protein: CASSPRPRYGYTF.

This clone was detected only a few times. The chain has TRBV5-4 and TRBJ1-3; possibly TRBD1 for D (5 bases). The V gene's germline CDR1 is SGHNT and CDR2 YYREEE (reference sequence). CDR3 length: 15 amino acids. The V end lost 4 bases, the J end lost 0 bases, and 11 bases lay between the germline ends. For the CDR3, the DNA is TGTGCCAGCAGCGTCCAGGGTGTCTCTGGAAACACCATATATTTT. Encoded protein: CASSVQGVSGNTIYF.

This chain joins TRBV5-6 and TRBJ2-7; 8 bases fit TRBD1. V gave up 3 bases and J gave up 2 bases; unmatched junction bases: 4. CDR3 size: 14 residues. CDR1 and CDR2 (germline): SGHDT, YYEEEE. The CDR3 here is CASSSGTGAYEQYF. The CDR3 DNA is TGTGCCAGCAGCTCCGGGACAGGTGCCTACGAGCAGTACTTC.

V usage is TRBV15 and J usage is TRBJ2-1; TRBD1 is a possible D gene (7 bases). Germline loops: CDR1 LNHNV, CDR2 YYDKDF (reference sequence). V lost 5 bases to trimming and J lost 6 bases, with 20 bases between them. This CDR3 is built from 16 residues. The DNA for the CDR3 is TGTGCCACCAGCGGCGGGACAGCGCTATACCTCAATGAGCAGTTCTTC. Its protein product is CATSGGTALYLNEQFF.

This sequence joins TRBV28 and TRBJ2-2; D may be TRBD1 (6 bases). This CDR3 contains 16 residues. Trimming took off 6 bases at V and 2 bases at J, with 16 bases between the two ends. From germline, CDR1 is MDHEN and CDR2 SYDVKM. The CDR3 DNA reads as TGTGCCAGCAGCCTGACTGACAGGTTCAACACCGGGGAGCTGTTTTTT. Protein sequence: CASSLTDRFNTGELFF.

V usage is TRBV27 and J usage is TRBJ2-3; TRBD2 is a possible D gene (6 bases). Germline values: CDR1 MNHEY, CDR2 SMNVEV (reference sequence). The CDR3 runs 14 residues. The V end was cut by 5 bases, the J end by 0 bases, with 9 bases between. CDR3 region: CASSRDWSTDTQYF. The CDR3 coding sequence is TGTGCCAGCAGTCGGGACTGGAGCACAGATACGCAGTATTTT.

The CDR3 sequence: CASSAGLAGGPTDTQYF. Written as DNA, the CDR3 is TGTGCCAGCAGCGCCGGACTAGCGGGGGGGCCGACAGATACGCAGTATTTT. The rearrangement joins TRBV9 to TRBJ2-3; 15 nucleotides line up with TRBD2. The CDR3 length is 17 residues. V lost 3 bases to trimming and J lost 3 bases; unmatched junction nucleotides: 5. The germline gives CDR1 SGDLS, CDR2 YYNGEE.

The V gene is TRBV30, the J gene TRBJ2-5, with TRBD2 identical over 12 bases. The CDR3 contains 14 residues. V lost 2 bases to trimming and J lost 7 bases; unmatched junction nucleotides: 5. From germline, CDR1 is GTSNPN and CDR2 SVGIG (reference sequence). CDR3: CAWSLAGGLGTQYF. CDR3 sequence (DNA): TGTGCCTGGAGTCTAGCGGGGGGGCTGGGGACCCAGTACTTC.

V is TRBV10-3 and J is TRBJ1-4; TRBD1 matches at 11 bases. The CDR3 is 14 amino acids. V trimming: 5 bases; J trimming: 6 bases; junction bases outside the gene matches: 2. The germline CDR1 and CDR2 sequences are ENHRY and SYGVKD. Here the CDR3 DNA reads TGTGCCATCAGTCCGGGACAGGGGGATGAAAAACTGTTTTTT. It encodes CAISPGQGDEKLFF.

The rearrangement joins TRBV19 to TRBJ1-6, with 11 positions matching TRBD1. Germline V gives CDR1 LNHDA, CDR2 SQIVND (reference sequence). The CDR3 runs to 14 residues. V was pared by 7 bases and J by 9 bases, with 5 bases of the junction left unmatched. CDR3 nucleotide sequence: TGTGCCAGTAACCCCGGGACAGGGGGTTCACCCCTCCACTTT. Its protein is CASNPGTGGSPLHF.

The rearrangement uses TRBV18 and TRBJ2-7, with D tentatively TRBD1 (5 bases). The CDR3 extends over 15 amino acids. Germline V lookup: CDR1 KGHSH, CDR2 LQKENI. Trimming stripped 2 bases from V and 5 bases from J, with 16 bases between. This CDR3 reads CASSPSTARDNEQYF. The CDR3 DNA reads TGTGCCAGCTCACCATCTACGGCCAGGGATAACGAGCAGTACTTC.

The chain employs TRBV7-2 and TRBJ1-2; D is perhaps TRBD1 (6 bases). Germline assignment: CDR1 SGHTA and CDR2 FQGNSA. Deletions cut 0 bases from V and 6 bases from J, with 14 bases between. The CDR3 consists of 15 residues. This CDR3 is CASSLAGQGSNGYTF. The CDR3 DNA reads as TGTGCCAGCAGCTTAGCGGGGCAGGGGTCGAATGGCTACACCTTC.

CDR3 DNA sequence: TGTGCCAGCAGAATGCCGGGGACTAGCGGGAGAGACTACGAGCAGTACTTC. Protein product: CASRMPGTSGRDYEQYF. The V and J genes are TRBV7-2 and TRBJ2-7; 14 bases are a match to TRBD2. Trimming removed 6 bases from V and 3 bases from J; junction bases left unmatched: 10. Germline assignment: CDR1 SGHTA and CDR2 FQGNSA. CDR3 length equals 17 residues.

The J gene is TRBJ2-1, the V gene TRBV9; D unresolved. The CDR3 loop spans 17 amino acids. From germline, CDR1 is SGDLS and CDR2 YYNGEE. Trimming left V 0 bases short and J 1 base short, with 14 bases between. The chain's CDR3 is CASSVVASSVSYNEQFF. As DNA, the CDR3 is TGTGCCAGCAGCGTAGTAGCTAGTTCCGTATCCTACAATGAGCAGTTCTTC.

This sequence joins TRBV27 and TRBJ2-7, with 7 bases lining up with TRBD1. This CDR3 is built from 13 residues. V was pared by 3 bases and J by 7 bases, with 6 bases of the junction left unmatched. Germline loops: CDR1 MNHEY, CDR2 SMNVEV (reference sequence). The CDR3 nucleotides are TGTGCCAGCAGTTTGGTGACAGGGCATGAGCAGTACTTC. It specifies CASSLVTGHEQYF.

This chain joins TRBV10-2 and TRBJ2-2; 10 bases are shared with TRBD2. Germline V gene data show CDR1 as WSHSY and CDR2 as SAAADI. The CDR3 runs 17 residues. With V trimmed by 3 bases and J by 6 bases, 10 bases remained unmatched. This chain's CDR3 is CASSDSGGAGLAGELFF. The CDR3 DNA follows: TGCGCCAGCAGTGACAGCGGGGGGGCCGGGTTGGCCGGGGAGCTGTTTTTT.